Detailed here is one TCR beta chain. The sample is drawn from a study of T cell changes during pregnancy in multiple sclerosis. Repertoires were generated with immunoSEQ multiplex PCR, while TCRdb's copy carries only in-frame clones and drops some. The table shows approximately 130,000 clones, with about 95% occurring only once. Trimming took 0 bases from V and 6 from J; bases not matched to a gene: 5. CDR1 is SGHNT, CDR2 YYREEE, per germline (reference sequence). The CDR3 totals 14 residues. The TCR was taken from a female donor with multiple sclerosis, enrolled in a pregnancy study. Sequenced here: peripheral blood, sampled after pregnancy. The chain carries TRBV5-4 and TRBJ2-7, with 8 bases fitting TRBD1. CDR3 coding DNA: TGTGCCAGCAGCTTGGTCGGACAGGGCGCCGAGCAGTACTTC. Translation gives CASSLVGQGAEQYF.